This TCR beta chain derives from a study of beta chain features in type 1 diabetes. As for this clone: Its antigen remains unidentified.

The whole isolated RNA underwent reverse transcription, so sequencing captured expressed TCRB transcripts. Using immunoSEQ multiplex PCR, the repertoire was profiled, and TCRdb retains in-frame clones only, with some absent. The table has approximately 360,000 clones, roughly 12% seen once. Germline lookup yields CDR1 SGHNT and CDR2 YYREEE (reference sequence). The V end lost 0 bases, the J end lost 8 bases, and 8 bases lay between the germline ends. CDR3 length equals 13 residues. Findings of the study overall: Moderately but significantly shorter TCRB CDR3s were found in Type 1 diabetes patients in all four CD4+ subsets. Naive, central memory and Treg TCRB repertoires appeared more alike in patients than in healthy donors.

The TCR was taken from a woman under 30 with type 1 diabetes. The source material was naive CD4+ T cells from blood. The chain employs TRBV5-4 and TRBJ2-2, with D uncertain. The CDR3 DNA is TGTGCCAGCAGCTTGGCCGCTGAGGGGGAGCTGTTTTTT. It yields the protein CASSLAAEGELFF.